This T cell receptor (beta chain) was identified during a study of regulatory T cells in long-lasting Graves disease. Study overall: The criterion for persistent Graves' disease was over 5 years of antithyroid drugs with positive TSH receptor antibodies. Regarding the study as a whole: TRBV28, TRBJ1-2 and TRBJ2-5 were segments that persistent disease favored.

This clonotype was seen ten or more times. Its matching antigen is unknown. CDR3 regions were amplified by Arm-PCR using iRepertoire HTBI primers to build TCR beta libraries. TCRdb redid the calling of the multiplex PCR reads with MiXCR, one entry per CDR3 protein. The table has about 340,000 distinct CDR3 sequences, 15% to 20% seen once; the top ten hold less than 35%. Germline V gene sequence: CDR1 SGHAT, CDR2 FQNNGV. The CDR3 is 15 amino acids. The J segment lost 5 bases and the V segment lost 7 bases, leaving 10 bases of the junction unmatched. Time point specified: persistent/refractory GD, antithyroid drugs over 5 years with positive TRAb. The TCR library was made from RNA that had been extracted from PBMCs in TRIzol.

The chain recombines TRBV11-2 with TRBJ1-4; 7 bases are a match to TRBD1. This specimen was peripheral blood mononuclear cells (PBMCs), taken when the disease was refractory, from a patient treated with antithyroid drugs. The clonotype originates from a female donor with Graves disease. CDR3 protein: CASTPEGQSNEKLFF. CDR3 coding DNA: TGTGCCAGCACCCCAGAGGGACAGTCGAATGAAAAACTGTTTTTT.